Listed below are T cell receptor beta chains from one sample, sequenced in a study of Ad26.COV2.S vaccination and SARS-CoV-2 variants. This table comes from immunoSEQ multiplex PCR, and its TCRdb copy is limited to in-frame clones, with some not included. This sample has approximately 300,000 clones; around 84% occur once, and the top ten carry 1.9%. This specimen consisted of peripheral blood, obtained in a trial of Ad26.COV2.S vaccine versus placebo. Source of these receptors: a person aged 18-65 years who received the Ad26.COV2.S COVID-19 vaccine or a placebo. The CDR3 runs from the conserved cysteine through the conserved F or W. The order of the fields is clone size, D gene, V gene, J gene, CDR3 protein, CDR3 DNA. A D gene is named only where the DNA matches it firmly. For some rows the clone size is stated as once, few or many, or as a class when expanded; others skip it.

once	TRBD1	TRBV11-2	TRBJ2-1	CASSSYVTGNEQFF	TGTGCCAGCAGCTCCTACGTGACAGGGAATGAGCAGTTCTTC
-	-	TRBV6-5	TRBJ1-1	CASRPDRLNTEAFF	TGTGCCAGCAGGCCCGACAGACTGAACACTGAAGCTTTCTTT
-	-	TRBV5-3	TRBJ2-2	CARSLARLGGGELFF	TGTGCCAGAAGCTTGGCCAGACTTGGCGGCGGGGAGCTGTTTTTT
-	-	TRBV6-4	TRBJ1-6	CASSDADPGGGLYNSPLHF	TGTGCCAGCAGTGACGCCGACCCCGGCGGGGGCCTTTATAATTCACCCCTCCACTTT
-	-	TRBV7-2	TRBJ2-3	CASSLASGDTQYF	TGTGCCAGCAGCTTAGCATCTGGCGATACGCAGTATTTT
once	-	TRBV5-1	TRBJ2-2	CASSHQGKDGELFF	TGCGCCAGCAGCCACCAGGGAAAAGACGGGGAGCTGTTTTTT
-	TRBD1	TRBV25-1	TRBJ2-1	CASSEPGTGAYNEQFF	TGTGCCAGCAGTGAGCCCGGGACAGGGGCCTACAATGAGCAGTTCTTC
-	-	TRBV5-6	TRBJ1-5	CASSLGGGPFQPQHF	TGTGCCAGCAGCTTGGGCGGGGGCCCCTTTCAGCCCCAGCATTTT
-	-	TRBV7-2	TRBJ2-3	CASSPLGWGALEDTQYF	TGTGCCAGCAGCCCACTTGGGTGGGGAGCTTTGGAAGATACGCAGTATTTT
-	-	TRBV4-3	TRBJ2-7	CASSLRVSSYEQYF	TGCGCCAGCAGCCTCCGGGTTAGCTCCTACGAGCAGTACTTC
-	-	TRBV6-2/TRBV6-3	TRBJ1-1	CASSYSRPVEAFF	TGTGCCAGCAGTTACTCCAGGCCGGTTGAAGCTTTCTTT
-	-	TRBV19	TRBJ1-1	CASSISSLNTEAFF	TGTGCCAGTAGTATATCCAGTTTGAACACTGAAGCTTTCTTT
-	TRBD1	TRBV11-2	TRBJ2-5	CASSPAGQGWETQYF	TGTGCCAGCAGCCCCGCCGGACAGGGGTGGGAGACCCAGTACTTC
-	-	TRBV5-6	TRBJ1-1	CASSKTGLNVQAEAFF	TGTGCCAGCAGCAAAACCGGATTGAACGTTCAAGCTGAAGCTTTCTTT
-	-	TRBV5-1	TRBJ2-3	CASSNPSTDTQYF	TGCGCCAGCTCCAATCCTAGCACAGATACGCAGTATTTT
-	-	TRBV27	TRBJ1-2	CASSANPLRGTYGYTF	TGTGCCAGCAGTGCAAACCCCCTGCGGGGGACCTATGGCTACACCTTC
-	-	TRBV19	TRBJ1-5	CASSQGGAQHF	TGTGCCAGTAGTCAGGGAGGAGCCCAGCATTTT
-	TRBD1	TRBV7-6	TRBJ2-3	CASSFNRGSSSTDTQYF	TGTGCCAGCAGCTTTAACAGGGGGTCCTCTAGCACAGATACGCAGTATTTT